Reported below is one TCR beta chain. Its target is unknown. V shed 2 bases, J shed 7 bases, and the junction held 4 bases outside the gene matches. This CDR3 has 15 amino acids. From germline, CDR1 is SGHTA and CDR2 FQGNSA. The data are from a study of blood T cells in healthy people across ages. Notes on the study in general: One million T cells yielded diversity estimates that were considered underestimates. In older individuals, TCR beta diversity per million T cells was lower, falling roughly linearly with age.

The use of a sample-barcoded 5' primer and a J-beta primer mix characterized a second PCR of 7 to 11 cycles. One entry per CDR3 protein, called by TCRdb with MiXCR from the 5' RACE reads. The sample lists 1.5 million to 2 million distinct CDR3 sequences, 28% occurring once. The chain uses TRBV7-2 and TRBJ2-1; the match to TRBD2 covers 11 bases. The source of this sequence is a woman aged 25 to 39 in good health. The sequenced sample consisted of blood. CDR3 nucleotides: TGTGCCAGCAGCTTACGGCGGACTAGCGGGAATGAGCAGTTCTTC. Encoded protein: CASSLRRTSGNEQFF.